The 26 T cell receptor beta chains listed next were all sequenced from one sample in a study of cytomegalovirus exposure and HLA in healthy donors (dated by TCRdb to the late 2010s). Libraries were made using the immunoSEQ multiplex PCR assay. For the multiplex PCR, a mixture combining 60 forward primers for TCR Vbeta segments and 13 reverse primers for TCR Jbeta segments was used. The clones in this table, taken by TCRdb from immuneACCESS, are in-frame only. Not every clone is retained; where verified, under half of the shortfall comes from an unresolved V gene, and the cause of the rest is unknown. The sample contains 150,000 or so clones, roughly four fifths of them found a single time. Roughly 1.6% of the sample is in the top ten clones. Sequenced material: PBMCs. The source is a middle-aged man in good health and CMV-seronegative.

V and J are TRBV5-4 and TRBJ1-2; D gene uncertain. Trimming removed 3 bases from V and 4 bases from J, with 16 bases in between. CDR1 is SGHNT and CDR2 is YYREEE in the germline V gene (reference sequence). The CDR3 runs 15 residues. The chain's CDR3 is CASSWELSGGYGYTF. The CDR3 DNA reads TGTGCCAGCAGCTGGGAGCTTTCCGGAGGCTATGGCTACACCTTC. The entire variable domain, with the rest obtained from reference TRBV5-4 and TRBJ1-2, is as follows: ETGVTQSPTHLIKTRGQQVTLRCSSQSGHNTVSWYQQALGQGPQFIFQYYREEENGRGNFPPRFSGLQFPNYSSELNVNALELDDSALYLCASSWELSGGYGYTFGSGTRLTVV.

The V gene is TRBV30, the J gene TRBJ1-2; tentatively, D is TRBD1 (5 bases). Germline lookup yields CDR1 GTSNPN and CDR2 SVGIG (reference sequence). The CDR3 contains 15 residues. V dropped 0 bases and J dropped 4 bases, with 15 bases sitting between them. CDR3 residues: CAWSVQVSSPYGYTF. The CDR3 DNA reads TGTGCCTGGAGTGTACAGGTTTCCAGCCCCTATGGCTACACCTTC.

The rearrangement uses TRBV10-3 and TRBJ2-5; 8 bases are a match to TRBD2. With V trimmed by 10 bases and J by 5 bases, 9 bases remained unmatched. Germline CDR1 ENHRY, CDR2 SYGVKD. This CDR3 is built from 13 residues. The CDR3 sequence is CATGRGEGETQYF. CDR3 DNA sequence: TGTGCCACCGGGAGGGGAGAGGGGGAGACCCAGTACTTC.

The chain couples TRBV6-1 to TRBJ2-2; 8 nucleotides agree with TRBD1. Looked up from germline, CDR1 is MNHNS and CDR2 is SASEGT. The ends lost 1 base at V and 4 bases at J; junction bases unmatched: 5. The CDR3 spans 16 residues. CDR3 protein: CASSEGAGGFTGELFF. The CDR3 DNA sequence: TGTGCCAGCAGTGAAGGGGCAGGGGGCTTCACCGGGGAGCTGTTTTTT.

V and J are TRBV28 and TRBJ2-1, with TRBD2 as a possible D gene (5 bases). The CDR3 consists of 15 residues. Trimming removed 2 bases from V and 4 bases from J, with 12 bases in between. Germline loops: CDR1 MDHEN, CDR2 SYDVKM. This CDR3 reads CASSLTLLDYNEQFF. The CDR3 DNA follows: TGTGCCAGCAGTTTAACCTTACTAGATTACAATGAGCAGTTCTTC.

The gene calls are TRBV5-5 and TRBJ1-1; D possibly corresponds to TRBD1 (5 bases). The germline V gene has CDR1 SGHKS and CDR2 YYEKEE (reference sequence). This CDR3 has 13 amino acids. V was pared by 4 bases and J by 5 bases, with 12 bases between. The CDR3 sequence is CASSRGGETEAFF. As DNA, the CDR3 is TGTGCCAGCAGCCGGGGGGGGGAAACTGAAGCTTTCTTT.

The chain uses TRBV19 and TRBJ2-5; tentatively, D is TRBD2 (6 bases). CDR3 length: 13 amino acids. The germline gives CDR1 LNHDA, CDR2 SQIVND (reference sequence). V lost 9 bases and J 2 bases, leaving 13 bases between the germline ends. The CDR3 coding sequence is TGTGCCAGCCGGTTGGGGGGACAAGAGACCCAGTACTTC. This translates into CASRLGGQETQYF.

CDR3 bases: TGTGCCAGCAGCGTAGCTTTGCGGGAGGGCCGAGGTGAGCAGTTCTTC. Protein product: CASSVALREGRGEQFF. The chain has TRBV9 and TRBJ2-1, with 9 nucleotides matching TRBD2. Germline CDR1 is SGDLS and CDR2 is YYNGEE. V dropped 0 bases and J dropped 9; count of bases not matched to a gene: 10. CDR3 length: 16 amino acids.

J is TRBJ2-7 and V is TRBV6-4, with 9 bases aligning to TRBD2. CDR1 is MRHNA, CDR2 SNTAGT, per germline. V lost 0 bases and J lost 0; bases outside the gene matches: 12. This CDR3 is built from 19 residues. CDR3 loop: CASSDSGGRAHLSSYEQYV. The CDR3 DNA reads as TGTGCCAGCAGTGACTCGGGCGGGAGGGCCCACCTTAGCTCCTACGAGCAGTACGTC.

This chain connects TRBV6-1 to TRBJ1-5; D gene uncertain. V was shortened by 4 bases and J by 4 bases, with 8 bases between the two germline ends. The CDR3 is made up of 13 amino acids. Germline CDR1 is MNHNS and CDR2 is SASEGT. This chain's CDR3 is CASSVRSNQPQHF. DNA for the CDR3: TGTGCCAGCAGTGTAAGGAGTAATCAGCCCCAGCATTTT.

This clone was recorded a few times. V is TRBV11-3 and J is TRBJ2-5, with 9 bases fitting TRBD2. CDR1 and CDR2 from the germline V gene are SGHNT and YENEEA. V lost 11 bases, J lost 5 bases, and 9 bases stayed unmatched. The CDR3 spans 13 residues. This CDR3 reads CAGRGGGSETQYF. DNA of the CDR3: TGTGCCGGGCGCGGGGGGGGGTCCGAGACCCAGTACTTC.

V usage is TRBV7-9 and J usage is TRBJ2-1; TRBD2 aligns across 16 bases. The ends lost 5 bases at V and 8 bases at J; junction bases unmatched: 6. From germline, CDR1 is SEHNR and CDR2 FQNEAQ (reference sequence). The CDR3 totals 16 residues. CDR3 sequence: CASSTGLAGGPHEQFF. In DNA, the CDR3 is TGTGCCAGCAGCACGGGACTAGCGGGAGGGCCACATGAGCAGTTCTTC.

This chain uses TRBV18 with TRBJ1-2; D is possibly TRBD1 (6 bases). The ends were cut back, 0 bases at V and 6 bases at J, with 20 bases in the middle. The CDR3 covers 17 residues. Germline values: CDR1 KGHSH, CDR2 LQKENI. DNA for the CDR3: TGTGCCAGCTCACCACCTTCCGGGACACAAACCTCTAATGGCTACACCTTC. It codes for CASSPPSGTQTSNGYTF.

This clone came up a few times. The V call is TRBV18, the J call TRBJ1-1; 7 bases map to TRBD1. The CDR3 contains 14 residues. V was clipped by 3 bases and J by 3 bases; unmatched bases: 4. The germline gives CDR1 KGHSH, CDR2 LQKENI. CDR3 DNA: TGTGCCAGCTCACCGACGACAGGGCACACTGAAGCTTTCTTT. Translating gives CASSPTTGHTEAFF.

In regard to this clone: In the same sample, other DNA sequences code for this CDR3. The chain has TRBV29-1 and TRBJ2-1, with D possibly TRBD2 on 6 matching bases. The CDR3 is 11 residues long. The ends were cut back, 3 bases at V and 7 bases at J, with 7 bases in the middle. CDR1 is SQVTM, CDR2 ANQGSEA, per germline. The CDR3 reads CSVDRGNEQFF. The CDR3 DNA is TGCAGCGTTGATCGGGGGAATGAGCAGTTCTTC.

The count of this clone is one. An end of the junction does not agree with germline; a read error may underlie this. The gene calls are TRBV6-1 and TRBJ2-4; D uncertain. Germline values: CDR1 MNHNS, CDR2 SASEGT. The CDR3 has 14 amino acids. The chain's CDR3 is CASSEGPAKNSQYF. Written as DNA, the CDR3 is TGTGCCAGCAGTGAAGGACCAGCCAAAAACAGTCAGTACTTC.

V is TRBV5-5 and J is TRBJ2-7; 10 nucleotides match TRBD1. Germline-derived CDR1 and CDR2 are SGHKS and YYEKEE (reference sequence). This CDR3 comprises 13 residues. Trimming took 7 bases from V and 7 from J; bases not matched to a gene: 8. Here the CDR3 reads CASWRQGAGEQYF. In DNA, the CDR3 is TGTGCCAGCTGGCGACAGGGGGCAGGAGAGCAGTACTTC.

This clone has only a few counts. The chain links TRBV11-2 to TRBJ1-1; a weak D match, TRBD1 (5 bases). CDR1 is SGHAT and CDR2 is FQNNGV in the germline V gene. Trimming removed 3 bases from V and 6 bases from J, with 8 bases in between. The CDR3 length is 12 residues. The DNA of the CDR3 is TGTGCCAGCAGCTTTCAGGGTGCTGAAGCTTTCTTT. Protein: CASSFQGAEAFF.

The rearrangement links TRBV27 to TRBJ1-5; 9 bases are shared with TRBD1. In germline, CDR1 is MNHEY, CDR2 SMNVEV (reference sequence). Germline trimming cut 3 bases from V and 5 bases from J; bases unmatched to any gene: 2. CDR3 size: 14 residues. CDR3 in amino acids: CASSLRQGDQPQHF. Written as DNA, the CDR3 is TGTGCCAGCAGTTTGCGACAGGGGGATCAGCCCCAGCATTTT.

The chain recombines TRBV6-1 with TRBJ1-5; TRBD1 agrees at 10 bases. Unmatched junction bases numbered 6, after V lost 5 bases and J lost 5 bases. Germline assignment: CDR1 MNHNS and CDR2 SASEGT. CDR3 length: 15 residues. The CDR3 sequence: CASSPGQGGYQPQHF. CDR3 sequence (DNA): TGTGCCAGCAGTCCCGGACAGGGGGGGTATCAGCCCCAGCATTTT.

With regard to this clone: A read error may produce the germline difference seen at one junction end. The gene calls are TRBV19 and TRBJ1-4, with 8 bases that match TRBD1. Germline assignment: CDR1 LNHDA and CDR2 SQIVND (reference sequence). CDR3 length equals 13 residues. The CDR3 sequence: CASSDRGGEKLSF. The CDR3 DNA sequence: TGTGCCAGTAGTGACAGGGGTGGTGAAAAACTGTCTTTT.

This clone has only a few counts. The chain combines TRBV7-9 with TRBJ2-7; the match to TRBD2 covers 10 bases. The CDR3 has 15 residues. Trimming took 5 bases from V and 6 from J; bases not matched to a gene: 10. CDR1 and CDR2 (germline): SEHNR, FQNEAQ (reference sequence). The CDR3 sequence: CASSDVGTSGAEQYV. The DNA of the CDR3 is TGTGCCAGCAGCGACGTTGGCACTAGCGGGGCCGAGCAGTACGTC.

The chain joins TRBV10-3 to TRBJ2-2; 7 bases agree with TRBD1. Germline V CDR1 and CDR2: ENHRY, SYGVKD. This CDR3 spans 14 amino acids. The V segment lost 6 bases and the J segment 1 base; nucleotides outside the gene matches: 2. The CDR3 DNA is TGTGCCATCAGAGGACAGGAGAACACCGGGGAGCTGTTTTTT. Its protein is CAIRGQENTGELFF.

This chain joins TRBV7-3 and TRBJ1-2; perhaps TRBD1 as D (6 bases). Germline V gene sequence: CDR1 SGHTA, CDR2 FQGTGA. The V end lost 5 bases, the J end lost 2 bases, and 9 bases lay between the germline ends. The CDR3 is made up of 13 amino acids. The CDR3 nucleotides are TGTGCCAGCAGCCCAACAGGGAACTATGGCTACACCTTC. This encodes CASSPTGNYGYTF.

The gene calls are TRBV28 and TRBJ2-1; TRBD2 aligns across 8 bases. CDR1 and CDR2 from the germline V gene are MDHEN and SYDVKM. This CDR3 has 16 residues. J was trimmed by 0 bases and V by 7 bases; bases with no gene match: 8. CDR3 DNA: TGTGCCAGCACCCAGGGGAGCGGGAGCTCCTACAATGAGCAGTTCTTC. Protein product: CASTQGSGSSYNEQFF.

The gene calls are TRBV11-1 and TRBJ1-1; D unclear. The CDR3 loop spans 11 amino acids. CDR1 SGHAT and CDR2 FQDESV come from the germline V gene (reference sequence). V was trimmed by 5 bases and J by 3 bases, leaving 4 bases between them. The CDR3 spells CASSPYTEAFF. The CDR3 DNA is TGTGCCAGCAGCCCGTACACTGAAGCTTTCTTT. The full variable domain, rest sourced from reference TRBV11-1 and TRBJ1-1, is EAEVAQSPRYKITEKSQAVAFWCDPISGHATLYWYRQILGQGPELLVQFQDESVVDDSQLPKDRFSAERLKGVDSTLKIQPAELGDSAMYLCASSPYTEAFFGQGTRLTVV.